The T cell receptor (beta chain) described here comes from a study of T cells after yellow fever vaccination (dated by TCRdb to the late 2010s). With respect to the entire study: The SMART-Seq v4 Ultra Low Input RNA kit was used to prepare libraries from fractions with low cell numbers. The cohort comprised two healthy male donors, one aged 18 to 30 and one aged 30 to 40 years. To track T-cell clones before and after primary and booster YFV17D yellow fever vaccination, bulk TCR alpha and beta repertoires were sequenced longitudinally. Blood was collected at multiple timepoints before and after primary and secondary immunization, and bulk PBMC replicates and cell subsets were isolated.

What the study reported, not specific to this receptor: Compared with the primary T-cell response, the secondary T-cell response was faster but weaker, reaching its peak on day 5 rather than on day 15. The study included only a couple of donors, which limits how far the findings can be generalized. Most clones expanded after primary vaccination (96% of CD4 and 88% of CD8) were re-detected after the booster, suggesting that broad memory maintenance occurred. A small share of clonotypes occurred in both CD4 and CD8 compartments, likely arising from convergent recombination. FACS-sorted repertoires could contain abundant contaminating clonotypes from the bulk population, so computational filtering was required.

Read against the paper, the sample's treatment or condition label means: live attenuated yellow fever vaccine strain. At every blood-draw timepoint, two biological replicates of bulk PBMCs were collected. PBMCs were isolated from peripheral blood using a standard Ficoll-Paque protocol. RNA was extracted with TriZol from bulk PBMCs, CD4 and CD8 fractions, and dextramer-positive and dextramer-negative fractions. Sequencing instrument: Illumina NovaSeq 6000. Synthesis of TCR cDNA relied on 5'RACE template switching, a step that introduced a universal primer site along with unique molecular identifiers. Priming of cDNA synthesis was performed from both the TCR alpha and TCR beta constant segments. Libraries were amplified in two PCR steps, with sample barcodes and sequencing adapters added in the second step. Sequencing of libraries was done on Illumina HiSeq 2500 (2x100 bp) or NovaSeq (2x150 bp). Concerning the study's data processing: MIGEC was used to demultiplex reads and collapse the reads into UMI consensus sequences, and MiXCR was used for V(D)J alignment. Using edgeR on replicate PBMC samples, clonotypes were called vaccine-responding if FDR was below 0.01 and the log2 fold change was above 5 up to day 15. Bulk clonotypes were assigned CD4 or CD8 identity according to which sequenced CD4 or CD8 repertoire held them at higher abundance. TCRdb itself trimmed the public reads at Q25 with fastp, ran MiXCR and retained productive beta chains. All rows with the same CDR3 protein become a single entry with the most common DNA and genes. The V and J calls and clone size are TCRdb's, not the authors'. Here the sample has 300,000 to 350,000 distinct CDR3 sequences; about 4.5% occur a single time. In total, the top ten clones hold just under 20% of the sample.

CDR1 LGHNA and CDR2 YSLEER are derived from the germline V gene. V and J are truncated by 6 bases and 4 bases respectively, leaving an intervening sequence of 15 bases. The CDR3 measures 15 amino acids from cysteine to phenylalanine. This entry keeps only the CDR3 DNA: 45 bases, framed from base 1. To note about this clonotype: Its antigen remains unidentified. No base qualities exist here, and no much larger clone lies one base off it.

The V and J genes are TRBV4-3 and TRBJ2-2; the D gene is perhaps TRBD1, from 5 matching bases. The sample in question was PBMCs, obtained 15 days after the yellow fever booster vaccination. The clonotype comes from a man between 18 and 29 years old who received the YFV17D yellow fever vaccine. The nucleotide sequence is TGCGCCAGCAGGGTGACCCGGCAGGGCACCGGGGAGCTGTTTTTT. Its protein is CASRVTRQGTGELFF.